These 13 T cell receptor beta chains originate from one sample sequenced in a study of T cell repertoires in cytomegalovirus infection (dated by TCRdb to about 2019). The label giving this sample's treatment or condition can be read as: in vitro stimulation with specific CMV peptide epitopes to enrich CMV-specific T cells. These receptors lack a known antigen. The sample was run on an Illumina HiSeq 1500. TCRdb reworked the public reads: Q25 trimming with fastp, MiXCR clone assembly, productive beta chains retained. Rows matching on CDR3 protein sequence are summarized as one entry with the most common DNA and genes. Within this sample are under 850,000 distinct CDR3 sequences, with roughly a third of them counted one time only. The top ten constitute 15% to 20% of the sample. The source was cultured PBMCs, collected from culture after CMV antigen stimulation. Receptor source: a human donor in good health (CMV status not recorded). Some clones in this sample may be carry-over from other donors' samples.

In its sample, this clonotype was seen a few times. The chain joins TRBV2 to TRBJ1-1, with TRBD1 matching over 11 bases. V lost 4 bases to trimming and J lost 0 bases; unmatched junction nucleotides: 7. This CDR3 region has 17 residues. The germline CDR1 and CDR2 sequences are SNHLY and FYNNEI. The CDR3 coding sequence is TGTGCCAGCAGTGCCAGGACAGGGGGCCTTTTGAACACTGAAGCTTTCTTT. It translates to CASSARTGGLLNTEAFF.

The chain is built from TRBV20-1 and TRBJ2-5; no definite D call. Germline V gene data show CDR1 as DFQATT and CDR2 as SNEGSKA (reference sequence). V lost 0 bases, J lost 0 bases, and 2 bases lay in between. The CDR3 covers 12 residues. The CDR3 DNA follows: TGCAGTGCTAGAGAGTACCAAGAGACCCAGTACTTC. Translated: CSAREYQETQYF.

This clonotype was observed a handful of times. The chain couples TRBV7-9 to TRBJ2-5; D might be TRBD1 (6 bases). The CDR3 loop spans 16 amino acids. Between the trimmed V and J ends, which lost 4 bases and 7 bases, there was a span of 22 bases. The V gene's germline CDR1 is SEHNR and CDR2 FQNEAQ (reference sequence). CDR3 bases: TGTGCCAGCAGCTGGAACCCCGGGACACTAGAAGGGACCCAGTACTTC. Protein: CASSWNPGTLEGTQYF.

The chain employs TRBV2 and TRBJ2-5; a possible D gene is TRBD2 (6 bases). Germline CDR1 and CDR2: SNHLY and FYNNEI. Trimming left V 5 bases short and J 1 base short, with 17 bases between. The CDR3 length is 16 residues. CDR3 residues: CASSTNPGETQETQYF. The CDR3 region has the DNA TGTGCCAGCAGTACTAATCCGGGGGAAACCCAAGAGACCCAGTACTTC.

V is TRBV29-1 and J is TRBJ2-5; 7 bases fit TRBD2. Germline values: CDR1 SQVTM, CDR2 ANQGSEA. This CDR3 spans 15 amino acids. The ends lost 5 bases at V and 4 bases at J; junction bases unmatched: 13. The CDR3 DNA is TGCAGCGTTCATAAGGGAGGGTCATGGGGAGAGACCCAGTACTTC. It translates to CSVHKGGSWGETQYF.

V gene TRBV19 combines with J gene TRBJ2-6; 11 bases agree with TRBD2. Germline V lookup: CDR1 LNHDA, CDR2 SQIVND (reference sequence). V lost 2 bases to trimming and J lost 3 bases; unmatched junction nucleotides: 3. This CDR3 has 17 amino acids. This CDR3 reads CASSITSGSGGANVLTF. CDR3 nucleotides: TGTGCCAGTAGTATAACTAGCGGGAGTGGTGGGGCCAACGTCCTGACTTTC. The full variable domain, in which reference TRBV19 and TRBJ2-6 provide the parts outside the CDR3, is DGGITQSPKYLFRKEGQNVTLSCEQNLNHDAMYWYRQDPGQGLRLIYYSQIVNDFQKGDIAEGYSVSREKKESFPLTVTSAQKNPTAFYLCASSITSGSGGANVLTFGAGSRLTVL.

This clonotype was observed a handful of times. One end of the junction fails to match germline, which may point to a read error. J is TRBJ2-2 and V is TRBV28, with D perhaps TRBD1 or TRBD2 (6 bases each). Germline assignment: CDR1 MDHEN and CDR2 SYDVKM. The CDR3 totals 14 residues. As DNA, the CDR3 is TGTGCCAGCACTTTAGGGGGAGGTACCGGGGAGCTGTTTTTT. Its protein is CASTLGGGTGELFF. Full variable domain (rest looked up from reference TRBV28 and TRBJ2-2): DVKVTQSSRYLVKRTGEKVFLECVQDMDHENMFWYRQDPGLGLRLIYFSYDVKMKEKGDIPEGYSVSREKKERFSLILESASTNQTSMYLCASTLGGGTGELFFGEGSRLTVL.

This clonotype turned up a few times. The gene calls are TRBV15 and TRBJ2-5, with D possibly being TRBD2 (6 bases). The CDR3 totals 14 residues. Deletions cut 3 bases from V and 4 bases from J, with 12 bases between. Germline CDR1 and CDR2: LNHNV and YYDKDF (reference sequence). The CDR3 protein is CATSSAGGAETQYF. CDR3 nucleotides: TGTGCCACCAGCAGTGCTGGAGGGGCAGAGACCCAGTACTTC.

The rearrangement uses TRBV6-2 or TRBV6-3 and TRBJ2-1, with 8 bases aligning to TRBD1. From germline, CDR1 is MNHEY and CDR2 SVGEGT. The CDR3 is 16 residues long. J was trimmed by 0 bases and V by 6 bases; bases with no gene match: 7. The CDR3 loop is CASSLRDRSSYNEQFF. CDR3 sequence (DNA): TGTGCCAGCAGCCTCCGGGACAGGAGCTCCTACAATGAGCAGTTCTTC.

The genes are TRBV11-2 and TRBJ1-2, with D possibly TRBD1 on 5 matching bases. Germline-derived CDR1 and CDR2 are SGHAT and FQNNGV. The ends were cut back, 1 base at V and 6 bases at J, with 12 bases in the middle. CDR3 length: 14 amino acids. CDR3 in amino acids: CASSLVFQGHGYTF. The CDR3 region has the DNA TGTGCCAGCAGCTTAGTTTTTCAGGGACATGGCTACACCTTC.

The sample holds many counts of this clonotype. V and J are TRBV7-2 and TRBJ2-5, with D unresolved. CDR1 is SGHTA, CDR2 FQGNSA, per germline. The germline V and J ends were trimmed by 1 base and 4 bases, with 16 bases remaining between them. This CDR3 comprises 16 residues. CDR3 protein: CASSLVGGTTPETQYF. Here the CDR3 DNA reads TGTGCCAGCAGCTTAGTAGGCGGTACGACCCCAGAGACCCAGTACTTC.

The chain couples TRBV6-6 to TRBJ2-3; D not resolved. The CDR3 totals 12 residues. V dropped 9 bases and J dropped 7 bases, with 14 bases sitting between them. Germline CDR1 reads MNHNY; CDR2 reads SVGAGI (reference sequence). CDR3 protein: CASTPVSYTQYF. The CDR3 region has the DNA TGTGCCAGTACCCCCGTCAGCTATACGCAGTATTTT.

The CDR3 region has the DNA TGTGCCATCAGTGAGACAGGGGGAGAGACCCAGTACTTC. Protein product: CAISETGGETQYF. The rearrangement joins TRBV10-3 to TRBJ2-5, with 8 bases aligning to TRBD1. The ends lost 2 bases at V and 4 bases at J; junction bases unmatched: 0. Per the germline V gene, CDR1 is ENHRY and CDR2 is SYGVKD. The CDR3 length is 13 residues.